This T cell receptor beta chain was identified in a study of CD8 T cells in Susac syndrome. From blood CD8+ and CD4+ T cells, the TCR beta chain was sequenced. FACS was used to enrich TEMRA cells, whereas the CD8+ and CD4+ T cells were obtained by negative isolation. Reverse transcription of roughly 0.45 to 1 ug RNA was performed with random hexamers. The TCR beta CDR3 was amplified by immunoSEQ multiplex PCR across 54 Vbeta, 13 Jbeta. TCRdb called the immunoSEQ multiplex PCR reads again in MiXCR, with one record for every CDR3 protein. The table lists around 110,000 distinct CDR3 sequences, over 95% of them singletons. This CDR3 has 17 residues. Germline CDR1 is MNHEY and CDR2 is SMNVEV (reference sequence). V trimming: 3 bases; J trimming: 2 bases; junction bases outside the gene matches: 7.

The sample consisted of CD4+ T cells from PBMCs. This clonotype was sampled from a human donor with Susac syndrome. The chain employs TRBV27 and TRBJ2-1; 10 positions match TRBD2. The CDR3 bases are TGTGCCAGCAGTTTTTCGATAGCGGGAGGCACCTACAATGAGCAGTTCTTC. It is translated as CASSFSIAGGTYNEQFF.